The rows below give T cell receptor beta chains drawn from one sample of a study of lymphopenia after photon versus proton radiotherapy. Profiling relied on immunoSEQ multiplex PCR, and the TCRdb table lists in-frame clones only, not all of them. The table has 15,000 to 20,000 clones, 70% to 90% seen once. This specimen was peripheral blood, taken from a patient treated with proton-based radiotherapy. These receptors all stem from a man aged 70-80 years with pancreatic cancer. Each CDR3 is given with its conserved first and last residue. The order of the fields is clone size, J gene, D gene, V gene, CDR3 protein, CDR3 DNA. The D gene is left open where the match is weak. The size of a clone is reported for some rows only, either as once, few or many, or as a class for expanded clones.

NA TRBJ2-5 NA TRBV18 CASSLQLQETQYF TGTGCCAGCTCACTACAGCTTCAAGAGACCCAGTACTTC
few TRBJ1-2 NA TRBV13 CASSLGSGGYGYTF TGTGCCAGCAGCTTAGGGTCTGGGGGCTATGGCTACACCTTC
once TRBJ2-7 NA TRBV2 CASSEARVRGLGLYEQYF TGTGCCAGCAGTGAAGCGCGGGTCCGGGGATTGGGCCTATACGAGCAGTACTTC
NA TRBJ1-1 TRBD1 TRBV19 CASSISQGGLSEAFF TGTGCCAGTAGTATCAGTCAGGGGGGATTGTCTGAAGCTTTCTTT
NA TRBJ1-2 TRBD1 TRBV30 CAWSARTGEAYGYTF TGTGCCTGGAGTGCTAGGACAGGGGAGGCCTATGGCTACACCTTC
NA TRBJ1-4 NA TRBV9 CASSPGGGVTNEKLFF TGTGCCAGCAGCCCGGGGGGAGGGGTAACTAATGAAAAACTGTTTTTT
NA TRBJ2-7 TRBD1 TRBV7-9 CASSPRDRGRAYEQYF TGTGCCAGCAGCCCGAGGGACAGGGGGCGGGCCTACGAGCAGTACTTC
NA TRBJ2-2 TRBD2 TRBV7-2 CASSLVVGLEDTGELFF TGTGCCAGCAGCTTAGTAGTCGGACTAGAGGACACCGGGGAGCTGTTTTTT
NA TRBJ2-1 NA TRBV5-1 CASSEDYNEQFF TGCGCCAGCAGCGAAGACTACAATGAGCAGTTCTTC
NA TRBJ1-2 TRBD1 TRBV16 CASSRSGGLDYGYTF TGTGCCAGCAGCCGGTCAGGGGGTCTCGACTATGGCTACACCTTC
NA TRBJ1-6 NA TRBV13 CASSFGHPQDSPLHF TGTGCCAGCAGCTTTGGCCATCCGCAGGATTCACCCCTCCACTTT
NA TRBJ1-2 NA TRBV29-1 CSVESTNYGYTF TGCAGCGTTGAATCTACTAACTATGGCTACACCTTC
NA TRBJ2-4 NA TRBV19 CASSMQGWKNIQYF TGTGCCAGTAGTATGCAGGGCTGGAAAAACATTCAGTACTTC
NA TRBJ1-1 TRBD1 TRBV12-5 CASGGTGGNTEAFF TGTGCTAGTGGAGGGACAGGGGGGAACACTGAAGCTTTCTTT
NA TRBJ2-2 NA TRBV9 CASNRGLNTGELFF TGTGCCAGCAATAGGGGCCTTAACACCGGGGAGCTGTTTTTT
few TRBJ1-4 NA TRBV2 CAMMRDLVANEKLFF TGTGCTATGATGCGGGACCTGGTAGCTAATGAAAAACTGTTTTTT
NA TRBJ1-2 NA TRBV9 CASSGRGPYYGYTF TGTGCCAGCAGCGGGAGAGGGCCTTACTATGGCTACACCTTC
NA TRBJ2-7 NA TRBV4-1 CASSQGGLMGEQYF TGCGCCAGCAGCCAGGGCGGACTCATGGGGGAGCAGTACTTC
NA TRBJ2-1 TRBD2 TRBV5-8 CASSLRASGSGAYNEQFF TGTGCCAGCAGCTTGAGGGCTAGCGGGAGTGGAGCCTACAATGAGCAGTTCTTC
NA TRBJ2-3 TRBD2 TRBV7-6 CASSLRASGAGTDTQYF TGTGCCAGCAGCTTACGGGCCAGCGGGGCGGGCACAGATACGCAGTATTTT
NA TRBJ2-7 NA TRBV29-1 CSVYPVGGTVYEQYF TGCAGCGTTTACCCGGTGGGGGGCACGGTCTACGAGCAGTACTTC
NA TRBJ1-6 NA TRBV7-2 CASSLRSPGRDSPLHF TGTGCCAGCAGCTTACGATCGCCGGGTCGTGATTCACCCCTCCACTTT
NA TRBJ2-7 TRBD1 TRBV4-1 CASSQEIIPGQSYEQYF TGCGCCAGCAGCCAAGAAATAATCCCGGGACAGAGCTACGAGCAGTACTTC
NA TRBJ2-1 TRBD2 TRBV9 CASSRGDGNEQFF TGTGCCAGCAGCCGGGGGGACGGCAATGAGCAGTTCTTC
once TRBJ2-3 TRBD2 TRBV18 CASSPVLAGYSTDTQYF TGTGCCAGCTCACCTGTACTAGCGGGATATAGCACAGATACGCAGTATTTT
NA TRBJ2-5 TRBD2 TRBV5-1 CASSLDGTSVETQYF TGCGCCAGCAGCTTGGATGGGACTAGCGTAGAGACCCAGTACTTC
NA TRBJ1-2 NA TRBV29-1 CSAAPPPGRRGHTF TGCAGCGCCGCCCCCCCACCGGGACGGAGGGGCCACACCTTC